These T cell receptor beta chains were read from a single sample in a study of shared clonotypes between healthy human individuals. Assay used: immunoSEQ multiplex PCR; TCRdb lists only in-frame clones, some missing. The sample carries more than 550,000 clones, roughly 87% recorded once. Input material: memory CD8+ T cells from PBMCs. The receptors here all came from a young man in good health. Some clones in this sample may be carry-over from other donors' samples. The CDR3 runs from the conserved cysteine through the conserved F or W. The order of the fields is CDR3 length, clone size, V gene, D gene, J gene, CDR3 protein, CDR3 DNA. A D gene is named only where the DNA matches it firmly. Clone sizes are given selectively: once, few, many, or a class where the clone is expanded.

>16|few|TRBV4-1|.|TRBJ2-1
CASSQGGAGWLGEQFF
TGCGCCAGCAGCCAAGGGGGGGCAGGTTGGCTGGGTGAGCAGTTCTTC
>15|.|TRBV4-1|.|TRBJ1-1
CASSQERGSYTEAFF
TGCGCCAGCAGCCAAGAGAGGGGGAGTTACACTGAAGCTTTCTTT
>16|few|TRBV7-9|TRBD2|TRBJ2-1
CASSSRTGTSEGEQFF
TGTGCCAGCAGCTCGAGGACCGGGACTAGTGAGGGTGAGCAGTTCTTC
>15|.|TRBV19|.|TRBJ1-4
CASSISQGTNEKLFF
TGTGCCAGTAGTATCTCTCAGGGAACGAATGAAAAACTGTTTTTT
>13|.|TRBV4-2|.|TRBJ1-1
CASSPRLGTEAFF
TGTGCCAGCAGCCCCCGCTTGGGTACTGAAGCTTTCTTT
>14|many|TRBV11-1|.|TRBJ2-7
CASSLSGNRNEQYF
TGTGCCAGCAGCTTATCAGGTAATCGGAACGAGCAGTACTTC
>11|.|TRBV20-1|.|TRBJ2-7
CSARAQPQQYF
TGCAGTGCTAGAGCCCAGCCCCAGCAGTACTTC
>14|.|TRBV10-3|.|TRBJ2-5
CAISELRGQETQYF
TGTGCCATCAGTGAGCTCCGGGGCCAAGAGACCCAGTACTTC
>13|.|TRBV28|.|TRBJ2-5
CASSWGVRETQYF
TGTGCCAGCAGTTGGGGGGTCCGGGAGACCCAGTACTTC
>16|.|TRBV28|.|TRBJ1-1
CASSLRPGAENTEAFF
TGTGCCAGCAGTTTACGGCCGGGCGCCGAGAACACTGAAGCTTTCTTT
>14|.|TRBV7-9|.|TRBJ2-7
CASSLVTGSYEQYF
TGTGCCAGCAGCTTAGTAACGGGATCCTACGAGCAGTACTTC
>21|.|TRBV5-1|.|TRBJ2-1
CASSLHSGGSFYSSSYNEQFF
TGCGCCAGCAGCCTACATAGCGGTGGATCCTTTTACTCCAGCTCCTACAATGAGCAGTTCTTC
>16|.|TRBV19|TRBD1|TRBJ2-5
CASSSPDRVGTETQYF
TGTGCCAGTAGTTCCCCCGACAGGGTCGGGACAGAGACCCAGTACTTC
>17|.|TRBV9|TRBD1|TRBJ1-2
CASSVQPGDRSNYGYTF
TGTGCCAGCAGCGTACAACCGGGGGACAGGTCTAACTATGGCTACACCTTC
>16|.|TRBV13|TRBD2|TRBJ2-2
CASRGLAGTNTGELFF
TGTGCCAGCAGGGGACTAGCGGGTACGAACACCGGGGAGCTGTTTTTT
>15|.|TRBV7-2|.|TRBJ2-2
CASSLRDSSTGELFF
TGTGCCAGCAGCCTCCGGGACTCGTCTACCGGGGAGCTGTTTTTT
>16|.|TRBV4-3|TRBD2|TRBJ2-1
CASSQGTGLAYNEQFF
TGCGCCAGCAGCCAAGGAACGGGACTAGCCTACAATGAGCAGTTCTTC
>10|.|TRBV7-9|.|TRBJ2-2
CASEAGELFF
TGTGCCAGTGAGGCAGGGGAGCTGTTTTTT
>17|once|TRBV5-4|.|TRBJ2-7
CASSLVYGLVGTYEQYF
TGTGCCAGCAGCTTGGTTTATGGTTTAGTTGGTACCTACGAGCAGTACTTC
>15|.|TRBV28|.|TRBJ1-5
CASSLWDGSNQPQHF
TGTGCCAGCAGTTTATGGGACGGTAGCAATCAGCCCCAGCATTTT
>12|few|TRBV30|.|TRBJ1-1
CAWTPGGTEAFF
TGTGCCTGGACCCCCGGGGGCACTGAAGCTTTCTTT
>14|once|TRBV30|.|TRBJ2-1
CARDWDRAGNEQFF
TGTGCCAGAGATTGGGATAGGGCTGGGAATGAGCAGTTCTTC
>14|.|TRBV7-9|TRBD1|TRBJ1-2
CAAATPTGAYGYTF
TGTGCCGCTGCCACCCCGACAGGGGCCTATGGCTACACCTTC
>13|.|TRBV10-3|.|TRBJ2-7
CAISGTETYEQYF
TGTGCCATCAGCGGGACGGAGACCTACGAGCAGTACTTC
>15|.|TRBV7-9|TRBD2|TRBJ2-7
CASSLGSSGRYEQYF
TGTGCCAGCAGCTTAGGTTCTAGCGGGAGGTACGAGCAGTACTTC
>12|.|TRBV27|.|TRBJ1-2
CASSLRGYGYTF
TGTGCCAGCAGTTTACGGGGCTATGGCTACACCTTC
>15|.|TRBV27|TRBD2|TRBJ2-3
CASASGGEGTDTQYF
TGTGCCAGCGCCTCGGGGGGAGAGGGAACAGATACGCAGTATTTT
>14|.|TRBV27|.|TRBJ1-5
CASSIGSSNQPQHF
TGTGCCAGCAGTATCGGGTCGAGCAATCAGCCCCAGCATTTT
>14|.|TRBV27|.|TRBJ1-2
CASTPRGGGYGYTF
TGTGCCAGCACTCCTAGAGGGGGTGGATATGGCTACACCTTC
>15|few|TRBV19|TRBD1|TRBJ2-2
CASSIWDRATGELFF
TGTGCCAGTAGTATTTGGGACAGGGCCACCGGGGAGCTGTTTTTT
>15|.|TRBV7-3|TRBD2|TRBJ2-7
CASSFTSGKSYEQYF
TGTGCCAGCAGTTTTACTAGCGGGAAGTCCTACGAGCAGTACTTC
>16|.|TRBV6-5|TRBD2|TRBJ2-3
CASSYSNREGTDTQYF
TGTGCCAGCAGTTACTCGAACCGGGAGGGGACAGATACGCAGTATTTT
>15|.|TRBV27|.|TRBJ2-7
CASSLAGILSYEQYF
TGTGCCAGCAGTTTAGCCGGAATCCTCTCCTACGAGCAGTACTTC
>13|once|TRBV6-1|.|TRBJ2-5
CASSELGAETQYF
TGTGCCAGCAGTGAACTGGGGGCAGAGACCCAGTACTTC
>11|few|TRBV2|.|TRBJ1-2
CASSPGTPGTF
TGTGCCAGCAGTCCGGGCACCCCGGGCACCTTC
>15|.|TRBV9|.|TRBJ1-1
CASSVRGNRNTEAFF
TGTGCCAGCAGCGTAAGGGGGAACCGGAACACTGAAGCTTTCTTT
>16|once|TRBV4-2|TRBD1|TRBJ1-1
CASSQERVDRDIAAFF
TGTGCCAGCAGCCAAGAGAGGGTCGACAGGGACATTGCCGCTTTCTTT
>16|.|TRBV5-1|.|TRBJ2-3
CASYPDGALPTDTQYF
TGCGCCAGCTACCCGGACGGAGCCCTACCCACAGATACGCAGTATTTT
>13|.|TRBV19|.|TRBJ1-1
CASSYTGYDEAFF
TGTGCCAGTAGTTACACAGGGTATGATGAAGCTTTCTTT